These 6 T cell receptor beta chains originate from one sample sequenced in a study of cytomegalovirus exposure and HLA in healthy donors. With 60 Vbeta and 13 Jbeta primers, the PCR was carried out. Profiled with immunoSEQ multiplex PCR; TCRdb holds only in-frame clones, not every one. The profile shows under 200,000 clones, around 79% of them singletons. The sequencing sample was made of PBMCs. The receptor source for this set is a male donor in good health and CMV-seropositive.

This clone was detected once. The chain couples TRBV5-5 to TRBJ2-7, with 10 bases identical to TRBD1. CDR3 length: 15 amino acids. V was clipped by 4 bases and J by 2 bases; unmatched bases: 6. CDR1 and CDR2 (germline): SGHKS, YYEKEE (reference sequence). The CDR3 region is CASSRQGASTYEQYF. The CDR3 DNA sequence: TGTGCCAGCAGCCGACAGGGGGCTTCAACCTACGAGCAGTACTTC.

This chain connects TRBV7-2 to TRBJ2-5, with 7 nucleotides matching TRBD1. The J call may be in error: the DNA end matches TRBJ2-7 better. The CDR3 runs 12 residues. CDR1 is SGHTA and CDR2 is FQGNSA in the germline V gene. CDR3: CASTNRGYEQYF. CDR3 coding DNA: TGTGCCAGCACCAACAGGGGTTACGAGCAGTACTTC.

This chain connects TRBV7-2 to TRBJ2-1, with D perhaps matching TRBD2 (5 bases). CDR1 is SGHTA, CDR2 FQGNSA, per germline. The V end was cut by 5 bases, the J end by 4 bases, with 12 bases between. This CDR3 spans 14 amino acids. CDR3 sequence (DNA): TGTGCCAGCAGCCCAGGATGGAGGTACAATGAGCAGTTCTTC. It encodes CASSPGWRYNEQFF.

This chain uses TRBV4-2 with TRBJ1-4, with TRBD1 identical over 9 bases. The CDR3 length is 15 residues. Germline assignment: CDR1 LGHNA and CDR2 YNFKEQ. With 3 bases clipped from V and 4 bases from J, the junction kept 3 bases outside the gene matches. The CDR3 here is CASSQGQGLNEKLFF. DNA of the CDR3: TGTGCCAGCAGCCAGGGACAGGGTCTTAATGAAAAACTGTTTTTT.

CDR3 loop: CASSYSRTSPLHF. Here the CDR3 DNA reads TGTGCCAGCAGTTACTCGCGAACTTCACCCCTCCACTTT. The rearrangement joins TRBV6-5 to TRBJ1-6; D not resolved. Germline CDR1 MNHEY, CDR2 SVGAGI. The ends were cut back, 0 bases at V and 9 bases at J, with 6 bases in the middle. The CDR3 sequence is 13 residues long.

The rearrangement links TRBV7-2 to TRBJ2-5; 9 bases are shared with TRBD1. The CDR3 extends over 15 amino acids. Germline V CDR1 and CDR2: SGHTA, FQGNSA. Germline trimming cut 5 bases from V and 5 bases from J; bases unmatched to any gene: 9. CDR3 sequence reads: CASSAGQGSRETQYF. CDR3 DNA sequence: TGTGCCAGCAGCGCGGGACAGGGAAGTAGGGAGACCCAGTACTTC. The whole variable domain, filled in from reference TRBV7-2 and TRBJ2-5, reads GAGVSQSPSNKVTEKGKDVELRCDPISGHTALYWYRQSLGQGLEFLIYFQGNSAPDKSGLPSDRFSAERTGGSVSTLTIQRTQQEDSAVYLCASSAGQGSRETQYFGPGTRLLVL.